The 10 T cell receptor beta chains below come from one sample, sequenced in a study of yellow fever vaccine responses in identical twins. TCRdb re-called the RT-PCR reads with MiXCR, one entry per CDR3 protein. The sample includes 15,000 to 20,000 distinct CDR3 sequences, approximately 70% of them seen just once. The sample in question was T cells from blood (PBMCs), unsorted or a sorted subset (not recorded which), obtained before or after yellow fever vaccination (not recorded which). These receptors came from a woman between 18 and 29 years old who received the yellow fever vaccine.

The rearrangement uses TRBV29-1 and TRBJ1-4; D perhaps matches TRBD1 (6 bases). Trimming stripped 4 bases from V and 2 bases from J, with 11 bases between. This CDR3 comprises 14 residues. The germline V gene has CDR1 SQVTM and CDR2 ANQGSEA. This CDR3 is CSVGEGGTNEKLFF. CDR3 sequence (DNA): TGCAGCGTTGGCGAGGGGGGCACTAATGAAAAACTGTTTTTT.

The chain has TRBV7-9 and TRBJ2-7, with no clear D. This CDR3 contains 12 residues. In germline, CDR1 is SEHNR, CDR2 FQNEAQ (reference sequence). Trimming left V 2 bases short and J 5 bases short, with 7 bases between. The CDR3 is CASSLSPNEQYV. The CDR3 DNA reads TGTGCCAGCAGCTTAAGTCCGAACGAGCAGTACGTC.

This clonotype was seen just once. The V call is TRBV4-1, the J call TRBJ2-3; D gene unclear. The CDR3 totals 15 residues. Germline-derived CDR1 and CDR2 are MGHRA and YSYEKL. V lost 0 bases and J lost 6, with 13 bases in between. Written as DNA, the CDR3 is TGCGCCAGCAGCCAAGAACCGGTCGTGGGGGATACGCAGTATTTT. The encoded protein is CASSQEPVVGDTQYF.

The J gene is TRBJ1-6, the V gene TRBV2; the D is unclear. The CDR3 has 12 amino acids. Trimming took 2 bases from V and 14 from J, leaving 10 bases between them. Germline V lookup: CDR1 SNHLY, CDR2 FYNNEI. DNA of the CDR3: TGTGCCAGCAGTGAAATTAATGCATCCCTCCACTTT. Protein sequence: CASSEINASLHF.

The chain links TRBV6-5 to TRBJ2-3; the D gene is possibly TRBD2 (5 bases). Deletions cut 0 bases from V and 5 bases from J, with 12 bases between. The CDR3 loop spans 15 amino acids. The V gene's germline CDR1 is MNHEY and CDR2 SVGAGI. Here the CDR3 DNA reads TGTGCCAGCAGTTACTCACCCGGGGAGTTAGATACGCAGTATTTT. Protein sequence: CASSYSPGELDTQYF.

V and J are TRBV11-3 and TRBJ2-5; weak D call: TRBD1 (6 bases). V was trimmed by 2 bases and J by 3 bases, leaving 22 bases between them. There are 18 residues in the CDR3. CDR1 is SGHNT and CDR2 is YENEEA in the germline V gene. The CDR3 DNA sequence: TGTGCCAGCAGCTTATACCCCCGTGGGGGCCTGTACGAAGAGACCCAGTACTTC. Translation gives CASSLYPRGGLYEETQYF.

V is TRBV10-1 and J is TRBJ2-2; D possibly corresponds to TRBD2 (6 bases). CDR1 is WNHNN, CDR2 SYGVQD, per germline (reference sequence). Trimming removed 3 bases at V and 4 bases at J, with 9 bases between. The CDR3 covers 14 residues. The chain's CDR3 is CASSDVGGTGELFF. The CDR3, as DNA: TGCGCCAGCAGTGATGTGGGAGGCACCGGGGAGCTGTTTTTT.

This rearrangement joins TRBV6-1 to TRBJ2-7; no clear D gene. Trimming cost V 8 bases and J 3 bases, with 8 bases left between them. Germline V gene lookup returns CDR1 MNHNS and CDR2 SASEGT. This CDR3 is built from 11 residues. The CDR3: CASYPVYEQYF. In nucleotides, the CDR3 is TGTGCCAGCTATCCTGTCTACGAGCAGTACTTC.

The chain carries TRBV29-1 and TRBJ2-7; a weak D match, TRBD1 (6 bases). The germline gives CDR1 SQVTM, CDR2 ANQGSEA. With 5 bases removed from V and 0 bases from J, the gap between germline ends came to 11 bases. The CDR3 is 13 residues long. This CDR3 reads CSVNRANSYEQYF. CDR3 nucleotides: TGCAGCGTTAACAGGGCCAACTCCTACGAGCAGTACTTC.

The J gene is TRBJ2-1, the V gene TRBV11-3; no clear D gene. The ends were cut back, 1 base at V and 12 bases at J, with 7 bases in the middle. The germline V gene encodes CDR1 SGHNT and CDR2 YENEEA. The CDR3 spans 11 residues. CDR3 nucleotide sequence: TGTGCCAGCAGCTTAGGAGGTGGGCAGTTCTTC. It codes for CASSLGGGQFF. Combining the CDR3 with reference TRBV11-3 and TRBJ2-1 gives the whole variable domain EAGVVQSPRYKIIEKKQPVAFWCNPISGHNTLYWYLQNLGQGPELLIRYENEEAVDDSQLPKDRFSAERLKGVDSTLKIQPAELGDSAVYLCASSLGGGQFFGPGTRLTVL.